This T cell receptor (beta chain) appears in the sequencing data of a study of T cell clonotyping in hematopoietic cell transplantation. V shed 4 bases and J shed 6 bases, with 19 bases lying between them. From germline, CDR1 is MNHNS and CDR2 SASEGT. This CDR3 has 15 residues. Using immunoSEQ multiplex PCR, the repertoire was profiled, and TCRdb retains in-frame clones only, with some absent. The table includes more than 25,000 clones, 92% detected once. The rearrangement uses TRBV6-1 and TRBJ2-7; D is ambiguous. This sequence was found in a female patient aged 45-60 years who had an allogeneic stem cell transplant from a related donor, so the T cells may come from the graft donor. Some clones in this sample may be carry-over from other donors' samples. The specimen was PBMCs, collected 100 days after allogeneic stem cell transplant. DNA for the CDR3: TGTGCCAGCAGTGTCGTTTACGGCGAGATCCTCGAGCAGTACTTC. This encodes CASSVVYGEILEQYF.